This T cell receptor (beta chain) was sequenced in a study of CD4 T cells in relation to SARS-CoV-2 and coronaviruses (dated by TCRdb to about 2021). Background for the entire study: The ViraFEST assay cultured PBMCs with antigen for more than nine days, then sequenced TCR beta CDR3s to find antigen-specific clonal expansions. An HIV-1 Nef peptide pool or a culture without peptide was used as the negative reference condition. Using patient-derived lymphoblastoid cell lines, the shared crossreactive spike epitopes were mapped to their HLA restriction. The study assessed, at the TCR clonotype level, memory CD4+ T cell crossreactivity between SARS-CoV-2 and common cold coronavirus spike proteins. The Adaptive Biotechnologies TCR-sequencing kit was used for samples from a few pre-COVID donors and for the naive versus memory experiments, whereas the other data were Illumina-based. Expansion assays from other donors in the study were sequenced with a different, Illumina-based TCR-beta assay. The full study reports these points: Crossreactivity analysis centred on spike protein, so crossreactivity against other viral proteins was not assessed. Approximately 60% of donors had memory CD4+ clonotypes that crossrecognized SARS-CoV-2 and at least one common cold coronavirus spike. Crossreactive clones showed significantly weaker SARS-CoV-2-driven expansion than monoreactive clones, consistent with antigenic imprinting. No donor contributed both pre-pandemic and post-infection samples, which limited tracing the source of pre-existing responses. The study was constrained by small numbers of patients and of tested TCRs.

The library relied on the immunoSEQ multiplex PCR assay. As for the original processing: During preprocessing, nonproductive sequences were discarded, as were any CDR3s that did not begin with C, did not end with F or W, or were shorter than 7 amino acids. Antigen-specific clonotypes were called with the MANAFEST web app on the basis of expansion relative to the reference and to other culture wells. A clone was considered positive if significant expansion relative to the reference culture was observed in 2 of 3 replicate wells at an FDR below 0.05. To be called positive, a clone also had to show significant expansion compared with every other tandem well and an odds ratio greater than 5. Pairwise Levenshtein distance, computed with the stringdist R package after three terminal residues were trimmed from each end, was used as the measure of CDR3 homology. TCRdb obtained this table from immuneACCESS and retained in-frame rearrangements with V and J assigned. These tables miss some clones; where compared with another copy, unresolved V genes account for less than half of the shortfall, and the remainder is unexplained. The V and J calls and clone size come from that table; D and trimming were worked out from the DNA. Recorded for this sample are some 28,000 clones; around two thirds of them occurred a single time. Together, the top ten hold roughly 25% of the sample.

CD4+ T cells from unexposed donors were collected before the COVID-19 pandemic (2011-2018). Following 10 days of culture, the EasySep CD4+ T cell isolation kit was used to isolate CD4+ T cells. As far as cell numbers permitted, CD4+ T cells from unexposed donors were tested for reactivity against SARS-CoV-2 S and N as well as four spike pools from common cold coronaviruses. About 1.8 million PBMCs per well were cultured in IMDM with roughly 5.5% human AB serum and about 9.7 IU/ml IL-2. Half of the culture medium was replaced with fresh IL-2-containing medium on days 3 and 7. Triplicate replicate wells were generally used for each peptide culture condition. Leukapheresis product for the unexposed donors was bought commercially. Ficoll-Paque PLUS gradient centrifugation was used to isolate PBMCs from leukapheresis product or whole blood. PBMCs were either cryopreserved at -140°C or used fresh in the expansion assay. The QIAamp Micro DNA Kit was used to extract genomic DNA from the CD4+ T cells.

This clone appeared a single time. Its antigen is still unknown. Qualities for individual bases were not recorded, and no much larger clone is one base off. The sample was CD4+ T cells from PBMCs, cultured in vitro. The receptor was derived from a human donor in good health.

The bases are TGTGCCAGCACCCTTTTACGGGAGGGCTTAGGGAATGAGCAGTTCTTC. Its protein reads: CASTLLREGLGNEQFF. This sequence uses TRBV7-9 and TRBJ2-1; TRBD2 lines up with 8 middle nucleotides. From the germline V gene (reference sequence), CDR1 is SEHNR and CDR2 is FQNEAQ. V lost 7 bases and J lost 7 bases, and the count of bases not matched to a germline gene is 15. CDR3 length: 16 amino acids, cysteine to phenylalanine. The only DNA kept is the CDR3, 48 bases in frame from the first base.